This section outlines one TCR beta chain sequence together with its context. The target antigen is unknown. The cDNA came from 5'RACE with 10-nucleotide random UMIs. TCRdb re-analysed the 5' RACE reads in MiXCR, keeping a single row per CDR3 protein. Here the sample spans approximately 58,000 distinct CDR3 sequences, approximately 10% being singletons. The sample is drawn from a study of neurological immune-mediated disorders. Unsorted libraries were generated from 2 million PBMCs held at -80 degrees C. Findings of the study overall: There were no CDR3 amino acid sequences shared by expanded clones across subjects, a result suggesting private repertoires in all groups.

The sample consisted of PBMCs. The TCR sequence derives from a man aged 60-69 years in good health.

In DNA, the CDR3 is TGCGCCAGCGGCAACCGGGACACCTATGGGACCTACAATGAGCAGTTCTTC. It translates to CASGNRDTYGTYNEQFF. The chain carries TRBV5-1 and TRBJ2-1; D is possibly TRBD1 (6 bases). With 7 bases removed from V and 2 bases from J, the gap between germline ends came to 22 bases. The CDR3 totals 17 residues. CDR1 and CDR2 from the germline V gene are SGHRS and YFSETQ.